The rows below give T cell receptor beta chains drawn from one sample of a study of blood T cells in healthy people across ages. TCRdb itself ran the 5' RACE reads through MiXCR, one entry per CDR3 protein. The sample lists some 690,000 distinct CDR3 sequences, over 20% occurring once. Sequenced sample: blood. The receptor set was obtained from a man aged 70-80 years in good health. Both conserved end residues are part of each CDR3. Each record gives: V gene, J gene, D gene, clone size, CDR3 protein, CDR3 DNA. A D gene is named only where the DNA matches it firmly. Rows give clone size only sometimes, using once, few, many, or a class for an expanded clone.

TRBV19	TRBJ2-1	TRBD2	-	CASSKAGGQNEQFF	TGTGCCAGTAGTAAGGCGGGGGGTCAAAATGAGCAGTTCTTC
TRBV28	TRBJ1-4	TRBD1	-	CASSLFQGAGTNEKLFF	TGTGCCAGCAGTTTATTCCAGGGGGCCGGCACTAATGAAAAACTGTTTTTT
TRBV12-3/TRBV12-4	TRBJ1-2	TRBD1	-	CASRQTGVGRYGYTF	TGTGCCAGCAGGCAGACAGGGGTTGGTCGCTATGGCTACACCTTC
TRBV6-2/TRBV6-3	TRBJ2-4	TRBD2	few	CASSTQAGVKNIQYF	TGTGCCAGCAGTACCCAAGCGGGAGTTAAAAACATTCAGTACTTC
TRBV12-3/TRBV12-4	TRBJ2-7	TRBD2	-	CASSLRTSGVYEQYF	TGTGCCAGCAGTTTAAGGACTAGCGGGGTCTACGAGCAGTACTTC
TRBV9	TRBJ1-2	-	-	CASSVGTVAPDGYTF	TGTGCCAGCAGCGTAGGGACCGTGGCCCCGGATGGCTACACCTTC
TRBV6-2/TRBV6-3	TRBJ2-2	-	few	CASRPLATNTGELFF	TGTGCCAGCAGGCCGCTAGCGACGAACACCGGGGAGCTGTTTTTT
TRBV6-1	TRBJ1-5	-	few	CASSEALAPQHF	TGTGCCAGCAGTGAGGCCTTGGCGCCCCAGCATTTT
TRBV7-6	TRBJ1-3	-	-	CASSLVPGDRGNTIYF	TGTGCCAGCAGCTTAGTTCCGGGAGACCGTGGAAACACCATATATTTT
TRBV10-3	TRBJ2-5	TRBD1	-	CAISDSGTGLETQYF	TGTGCCATCAGTGACTCCGGGACAGGATTGGAGACCCAGTACTTC
TRBV7-9	TRBJ2-5	-	few	CASSLPGEEETQYF	TGTGCCAGCAGCTTGCCGGGAGAGGAAGAGACCCAGTACTTC
TRBV6-1	TRBJ2-7	-	-	CASGGGPAPYEQYF	TGTGCCAGCGGGGGTGGGCCAGCCCCCTACGAGCAGTACTTC
TRBV28	TRBJ1-2	-	-	CASSSLTRLYGYTF	TGTGCCAGCAGTTCTTTAACCCGGCTGTATGGCTACACCTTC
TRBV18	TRBJ2-3	-	few	CASSPGLSSDTQYF	TGTGCCAGCTCACCAGGCCTATCGTCAGATACGCAGTATTTT
TRBV15	TRBJ2-5	-	-	CATSRDRGQETQYF	TGTGCCACCAGCAGAGATCGGGGGCAAGAGACCCAGTACTTC
TRBV5-1	TRBJ2-3	TRBD1	few	CASSFSGTGGTDTQYF	TGCGCCAGCAGCTTTAGCGGGACAGGGGGCACAGATACGCAGTATTTT
TRBV7-9	TRBJ1-6	-	-	CASSLSLVSTESPLHF	TGTGCCAGCAGCTTAAGTCTGGTTAGTACGGAGTCACCCCTCCACTTT
TRBV7-9	TRBJ2-1	TRBD2	-	CASSFGLADNEQFF	TGTGCCAGCAGCTTTGGACTAGCAGACAATGAGCAGTTCTTC
TRBV3-1	TRBJ2-1	-	-	CASSQELSLYNEQFF	TGTGCCAGCAGCCAAGAACTTTCCCTCTACAATGAGCAGTTCTTC
TRBV7-3	TRBJ2-3	-	once	CASSYHSGTDTQYF	TGTGCCAGCAGCTACCATTCGGGCACAGATACGCAGTATTTT
TRBV4-1	TRBJ1-5	-	-	CASSQEGSFLNQPQHF	TGCGCCAGCAGCCAAGAGGGGTCATTCCTCAATCAGCCCCAGCATTTT
TRBV2	TRBJ1-2	-	many	CASSETGRYGYTF	TGTGCCAGCAGTGAAACAGGGCGCTATGGCTACACCTTC
TRBV6-2/TRBV6-3	TRBJ1-4	TRBD1	-	CASSYQGGDEKLFF	TGTGCCAGCAGTTACCAGGGGGGAGATGAAAAACTGTTTTTT
TRBV18	TRBJ2-5	-	few	CASSPRNPGLEKETQYF	TGTGCCAGCTCACCACGAAATCCGGGACTTGAGAAAGAGACCCAGTACTTC
TRBV12-3/TRBV12-4	TRBJ2-1	TRBD2	-	CASSFPGLAGAGEQFF	TGTGCCAGCAGTTTCCCGGGACTAGCGGGGGCGGGTGAGCAGTTCTTC
TRBV29-1	TRBJ1-1	-	many	CSVDNGIGTEAFF	TGCAGCGTGGACAACGGGATCGGGACTGAAGCTTTCTTT
TRBV20-1	TRBJ1-1	-	-	CSARGGFGEAFF	TGCAGTGCTAGAGGAGGGTTCGGTGAAGCTTTCTTT
TRBV28	TRBJ2-7	-	-	CASRGAVHEQYF	TGTGCCAGCAGGGGGGCTGTGCACGAGCAGTACTTC
TRBV5-1	TRBJ1-1	TRBD1	few	CASSLETGGNEAFF	TGCGCCAGCAGCTTGGAGACAGGGGGCAATGAAGCTTTCTTT
TRBV10-2	TRBJ2-2	TRBD1	few	CASSGSNRDRGVPGRDTGELFF	TGCGCCAGCAGTGGGTCGAACCGGGACAGGGGCGTTCCAGGCAGGGACACCGGGGAGCTGTTTTTT
TRBV5-1	TRBJ1-2	-	few	CASSQSTDYGYTF	TGCGCCAGCAGCCAAAGTACCGACTATGGCTACACCTTC
TRBV12-3/TRBV12-4	TRBJ2-7	-	-	CASSLANRGGEQYF	TGTGCCAGCAGTTTAGCCAACAGGGGAGGCGAGCAGTACTTC
TRBV5-1	TRBJ1-4	-	few	CASSLAPSGGEKLFF	TGCGCCAGCAGCTTGGCCCCCTCCGGGGGTGAAAAACTGTTTTTT
TRBV6-5	TRBJ2-7	TRBD1	-	CASSSFRDRGYEQYF	TGTGCCAGCAGTTCATTCCGGGACAGGGGCTACGAGCAGTACTTC
TRBV12-3/TRBV12-4	TRBJ1-6	TRBD1	few	CASNAQGWNSPLHF	TGTGCCAGCAACGCACAGGGGTGGAATTCACCCCTCCACTTT
TRBV7-7	TRBJ2-5	-	-	CASSLSGTPRQTQYF	TGTGCCAGCAGCTTGTCCGGGACCCCCCGACAGACCCAGTACTTC
TRBV2	TRBJ2-5	-	-	CASSEENRAGETQYF	TGTGCCAGCAGTGAAGAAAACAGGGCCGGTGAGACCCAGTACTTC
TRBV7-2	TRBJ1-1	-	-	CASSFFLTVNTEAFF	TGTGCCAGCAGCTTTTTTTTGACAGTGAACACTGAAGCTTTCTTT
TRBV28	TRBJ2-7	TRBD1	-	CAIKETGTYEQYF	TGTGCCATCAAAGAGACAGGGACCTACGAGCAGTACTTC
TRBV6-2/TRBV6-3	TRBJ2-1	-	-	CASSYSEGLHEQFF	TGTGCCAGCAGTTACTCAGAAGGGCTCCATGAGCAGTTCTTC
TRBV5-1	TRBJ2-5	TRBD1	few	CASSFPTDRAQETQYF	TGCGCCAGCAGCTTCCCAACCGACAGGGCCCAAGAGACCCAGTACTTC
TRBV28	TRBJ2-3	TRBD2	many	CASSPTSGGRTDTQYF	TGTGCCAGCAGTCCCACTAGCGGGGGGCGCACAGATACGCAGTATTTT
TRBV20-1	TRBJ2-2	TRBD2	-	CSATSLAGTGELFF	TGCAGTGCCACGAGTCTAGCGGGCACCGGGGAGCTGTTTTTT
TRBV4-3	TRBJ1-2	-	-	CASSQDPRVWGGYTF	TGCGCCAGCAGCCAAGACCCCCGTGTATGGGGTGGCTACACCTTC
TRBV20-1	TRBJ1-6	TRBD1	few	CSARPYRGSPLHF	TGCAGTGCTAGGCCCTACAGGGGTTCACCCCTCCACTTT
TRBV3-1	TRBJ2-7	-	few	CASSERGGYEQYF	TGTGCCAGCAGCGAAAGAGGGGGGTACGAGCAGTACTTC
TRBV15	TRBJ2-3	TRBD2	few	CATSTTGLATDTQYF	TGTGCCACCAGCACAACGGGACTAGCGACAGATACGCAGTATTTT
TRBV11-2	TRBJ1-2	-	-	CASSSTGIGTGYGYTF	TGTGCCAGCAGCTCCACGGGGATCGGGACTGGCTATGGCTACACCTTC
TRBV7-9	TRBJ2-1	TRBD2	-	CASSLVGGGQDEQFF	TGTGCCAGCAGCTTAGTTGGCGGGGGGCAGGATGAGCAGTTCTTC
TRBV11-2	TRBJ2-1	TRBD2	-	CASSPHSGGINEQFF	TGTGCCAGCAGTCCACATTCGGGGGGGATCAATGAGCAGTTCTTC
TRBV11-3	TRBJ2-1	TRBD2	few	CASSPGLAGGPHDEQFF	TGTGCCAGCAGCCCTGGACTAGCGGGAGGGCCGCACGATGAGCAGTTCTTC
TRBV20-1	TRBJ2-1	-	-	CSARADVGGGEQFF	TGCAGTGCTAGAGCAGATGTCGGGGGAGGTGAGCAGTTCTTC
TRBV3-1	TRBJ2-1	TRBD2	-	CASSQPSGRATNEQFF	TGTGCCAGCAGTCAACCTAGCGGGAGGGCCACGAATGAGCAGTTCTTC
TRBV24-1	TRBJ2-3	-	-	CATSDLRESVADTQYF	TGTGCCACCAGTGATTTGCGGGAATCCGTGGCAGATACGCAGTATTTT